This T cell receptor beta chain derives from a study of T cells after yellow fever vaccination. Germline V gives CDR1 SGHTA, CDR2 FQGNSA. The CDR3 is 15 amino acids. V lost 5 bases, J lost 4 bases, and 17 bases lay in between. This clonotype was seen only a few times. TCRdb re-called the 5' RACE reads through MiXCR, storing one row per CDR3 protein. The data hold 300,000 to 400,000 distinct CDR3 sequences, with over 8% observed a single time. The sequence came from a man aged 18 to 35 who received the YFV17D yellow fever vaccine. The chain carries TRBV7-2 and TRBJ1-1, with D possibly being TRBD1 (6 bases). Sequenced here: PBMCs, sampled on the day of the first yellow fever vaccination. CDR3 region: CASSEGGGGVTEAFF. CDR3 coding DNA: TGTGCCAGCAGCGAAGGGGGGGGTGGGGTCACTGAAGCTTTCTTT.